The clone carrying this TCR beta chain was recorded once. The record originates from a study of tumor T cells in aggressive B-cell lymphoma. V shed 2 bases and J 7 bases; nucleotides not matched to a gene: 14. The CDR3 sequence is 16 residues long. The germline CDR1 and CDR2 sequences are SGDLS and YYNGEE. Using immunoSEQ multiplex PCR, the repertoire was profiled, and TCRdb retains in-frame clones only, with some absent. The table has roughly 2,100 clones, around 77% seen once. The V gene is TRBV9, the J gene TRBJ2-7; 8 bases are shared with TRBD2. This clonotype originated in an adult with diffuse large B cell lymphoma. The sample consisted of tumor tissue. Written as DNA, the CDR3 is TGTGCCAGCAGCGTGGGGGCGGGGGGCCGGGGCGAGGAGCAGTACTTC. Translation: CASSVGAGGRGEEQYF. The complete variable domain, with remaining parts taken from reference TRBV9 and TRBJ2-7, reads DSGVTQTPKHLITATGQRVTLRCSPRSGDLSVYWYQQSLDQGLQFLIQYYNGEERAKGNILERFSAQQFPDLHSELNLSSLELGDSALYFCASSVGAGGRGEEQYFGPGTRLTVT.